Shown below are 26 T cell receptor beta chains from a single sample sequenced in a study of chemoradiotherapy in HPV16-positive cancers. TCRdb keeps only in-frame clones here, not all; method: immunoSEQ multiplex PCR. The sample has fewer than 18,000 clones, over 70% seen once. The specimen was obtained from a patient who underwent chemoradiotherapy. The receptors were sampled from a human donor with HPV-associated anogenital cancer.

CDR3 amino acids: CASSPRTRRTGVLSSGANVLTF. CDR3 nucleotides: TGTGCCAGCAGCCCACGCACCCGTAGGACAGGGGTACTTTCCTCTGGGGCCAACGTCCTGACTTTC. V usage is TRBV4-2 and J usage is TRBJ2-6; 9 positions agree with TRBD1. V gave up 4 bases and J gave up 0 bases; unmatched junction bases: 19. This CDR3 region has 22 residues. CDR1 is LGHNA and CDR2 is YNFKEQ in the germline V gene.

The chain uses TRBV6-5 and TRBJ2-7, with 7 bases that match TRBD1. The CDR3 covers 16 residues. The V and J ends lost 2 bases and 1 base, in that order; junction bases with no gene match: 8. The germline gives CDR1 MNHEY, CDR2 SVGAGI. The CDR3 DNA is TGTGCCAGCAGTTACGGAAGGGACAGCGTTTCCTACGAGCAGTACTTC. Protein: CASSYGRDSVSYEQYF.

This clone was recorded only once. The chain carries TRBV5-6 and TRBJ1-1; TRBD1 agrees at 8 bases. Germline V gene data show CDR1 as SGHDT and CDR2 as YYEEEE. The CDR3 is made up of 17 amino acids. V trimming: 4 bases; J trimming: 2 bases; junction bases outside the gene matches: 13. CDR3 protein: CASSLGDRFGENTEAFF. CDR3 DNA sequence: TGTGCCAGCAGCCTAGGGGACAGGTTCGGCGAAAACACTGAAGCTTTCTTT.

DNA for the CDR3: TGTGCCAGCAGCTTAACCATCCCTGAAGCTTTCTTT. Encoded protein: CASSLTIPEAFF. The rearrangement links TRBV7-8 to TRBJ1-1; D is undetermined. V dropped 2 bases and J dropped 6 bases, with 7 bases sitting between them. Germline CDR1 and CDR2: SGHVS and FQNEAQ. The CDR3 contains 12 residues.

V is TRBV25-1 and J is TRBJ1-1; no firm D call. The CDR3 length is 15 residues. The V gene lost 1 base and the J gene lost 1 base, with 10 bases spanning the gap. In germline, CDR1 is MGHDK, CDR2 SYGVNS. The CDR3 coding sequence is TGTGCCAGCAGTGAATTAGGTGGTGGGAACACTGAAGCTTTCTTT. Translated: CASSELGGGNTEAFF.

The chain uses TRBV30 and TRBJ1-1; no reliable D call. Trimming took 0 bases from V and 5 from J, leaving 10 bases between them. Germline CDR1 reads GTSNPN; CDR2 reads SVGIG (reference sequence). The CDR3 runs 13 residues. The CDR3 protein is CAWSVSPKTEAFF. The CDR3, as DNA: TGTGCCTGGAGTGTCTCACCCAAGACTGAAGCTTTCTTT.

The V call is TRBV28, the J call TRBJ1-2; 8 bases are a match to TRBD1. This CDR3 is 14 amino acids long. The ends lost 6 bases at V and 4 bases at J; junction bases unmatched: 7. Germline values: CDR1 MDHEN, CDR2 SYDVKM. The CDR3 loop reads CASRAQGAGYGYTF. The CDR3, as DNA: TGTGCCAGCAGAGCCCAGGGGGCGGGCTATGGCTACACCTTC.

The V call is TRBV7-2, the J call TRBJ2-7; D ambiguous. V was trimmed by 5 bases and J by 6 bases, leaving 11 bases between them. The CDR3 contains 12 residues. CDR1 and CDR2 (germline): SGHTA, FQGNSA. In DNA, the CDR3 is TGTGCCAGCAGCCACCGAGCTCGCGAGCAGTACTTC. Translating it yields CASSHRAREQYF.

The chain joins TRBV15 to TRBJ1-5; TRBD1 matches at 9 bases. Trimming at V came to 5 bases and at J to 6 bases, leaving 17 bases not matched to a gene. Looked up from germline, CDR1 is LNHNV and CDR2 is YYDKDF (reference sequence). CDR3 length: 18 amino acids. The DNA of the CDR3 is TGTGCCACCAGCTCCAAGGCCTCGGACAGGGGCGGGGGTCAGCCCCAGCATTTT. This gives the protein CATSSKASDRGGGQPQHF.

The chain recombines TRBV7-9 with TRBJ2-2; 10 nucleotides align to TRBD2. CDR3 size: 16 residues. With 5 bases clipped from V and 4 bases from J, the junction kept 7 bases outside the gene matches. Germline CDR1 SEHNR, CDR2 FQNEAQ (reference sequence). CDR3 sequence: CASSPQRGGVTGELFF. CDR3 bases: TGTGCCAGCAGCCCCCAGCGGGGGGGCGTCACCGGGGAGCTGTTTTTT.

This chain links TRBV10-3 with TRBJ2-1, with D possibly matching TRBD2 (7 bases). The CDR3 is 15 amino acids. V was pared by 3 bases and J by 7 bases, with 16 bases between. Germline loops: CDR1 ENHRY, CDR2 SYGVKD. The CDR3 DNA sequence: TGTGCCATCAGTGAAATAGGGGGGGCGGGAAATGAGCAGTTCTTC. As protein: CAISEIGGAGNEQFF.

This rearrangement joins TRBV29-1 to TRBJ2-2; D uncertain. The CDR3 sequence is 15 residues long. Germline V gene data show CDR1 as SQVTM and CDR2 as ANQGSEA. Deletions cut 0 bases from V and 4 bases from J, with 12 bases between. The DNA of the CDR3 is TGCAGCGTTGAAGATCCGCTAGAGCCCACCGGGGAGCTGTTTTTT. Translating gives CSVEDPLEPTGELFF.

The chain links TRBV12-1 to TRBJ2-5; the D call of TRBD2 is as the table states it, not checked on the DNA. TRBV12-1 is labeled a pseudogene. This CDR3 is built from 16 residues. CDR3 sequence reads: CASSFGSRRGKETQYF. The CDR3 nucleotides read TGTGCCAGCAGCTTTGGTTCTAGACGGGGAAAAGAGACCCAGTACTTC.

This clone has only a few counts. The CDR3 spells CASIQGRANYGYTF. As DNA, the CDR3 is TGTGCCAGCATCCAGGGCCGAGCTAACTATGGCTACACCTTC. This chain links TRBV7-2 with TRBJ1-2, with D possibly TRBD1 on 5 matching bases. CDR3 length: 14 residues. Trimming stripped 7 bases from V and 0 bases from J, with 12 bases between. Germline loops: CDR1 SGHTA, CDR2 FQGNSA.

This clone occurred once. The V call is TRBV6-5, the J call TRBJ1-1; the D is unclear. Germline V gene lookup returns CDR1 MNHEY and CDR2 SVGAGI. This CDR3 contains 13 residues. V was cut by 2 bases and J by 2 bases, with 6 bases left in between. CDR3 bases: TGTGCCAGCAGTTACGGGTCAAACACTGAAGCTTTCTTT. It specifies CASSYGSNTEAFF.

This chain links TRBV28 with TRBJ2-1; the match to TRBD1 covers 7 bases. V trimming: 8 bases; J trimming: 6 bases; junction bases outside the gene matches: 4. CDR3 length equals 12 residues. Germline assignment: CDR1 MDHEN and CDR2 SYDVKM. Here the CDR3 reads CASGGQRNEQFF. The CDR3 region has the DNA TGTGCCAGCGGGGGACAGCGCAATGAGCAGTTCTTC.

J is TRBJ1-4 and V is TRBV28; TRBD1 matches at 7 bases. The CDR3 covers 14 residues. Germline-derived CDR1 and CDR2 are MDHEN and SYDVKM. V was pared by 7 bases and J by 6 bases, with 8 bases of the junction left unmatched. CDR3 residues: CASIETGPHEKLFF. Written as DNA, the CDR3 is TGTGCCAGCATAGAGACAGGGCCACATGAAAAACTGTTTTTT.

V is TRBV14 and J is TRBJ2-7; 11 positions agree with TRBD2. The junction had 4 bases not matched to a gene; V was cut back by 4 bases and J by 5 bases. Looked up from germline, CDR1 is SGHDN and CDR2 is FVKESK. The CDR3 is 14 amino acids. The CDR3 reads CASSRTSGWDEQYF. CDR3 DNA sequence: TGTGCCAGCAGCCGGACTAGCGGGTGGGACGAGCAGTACTTC. The full variable domain, completed using reference TRBV14 and TRBJ2-7, is EAGVTQFPSHSVIEKGQTVTLRCDPISGHDNLYWYRRVMGKEIKFLLHFVKESKQDESGMPNNRFLAERTGGTYSTLKVQPAELEDSGVYFCASSRTSGWDEQYFGPGTRLTVT.

The rearrangement joins TRBV28 to TRBJ2-7, with D possibly being TRBD1 (6 bases). Trimming took off 2 bases at V and 7 bases at J, with 18 bases between the two ends. In germline, CDR1 is MDHEN, CDR2 SYDVKM. CDR3 length: 15 residues. The chain's CDR3 is CASSLSLRTVKEQYF. Here the CDR3 DNA reads TGTGCCAGCAGTTTAAGTCTCAGGACAGTAAAAGAGCAGTACTTC.

The chain combines TRBV27 with TRBJ1-1; 12 bases map to TRBD1. Germline V CDR1 and CDR2: MNHEY, SMNVEV (reference sequence). Trimming removed 5 bases from V and 11 bases from J; junction bases left unmatched: 6. This CDR3 is 13 amino acids long. CDR3 DNA: TGTGCCAGCAGTAGGGGACAGGGGGCGCGCGCTTTCTTT. It yields the protein CASSRGQGARAFF.

On this clone: A read error may produce the germline difference seen at one junction end. The rearrangement uses TRBV28 and TRBJ1-5, with no clear D. The CDR3 extends over 12 amino acids. Germline V CDR1 and CDR2: MDHEN, SYDVKM. The CDR3 nucleotides are TGTGCCAGCAGTTTTGGACGTCAGGCCCAGCATTTT. Translation: CASSFGRQAQHF.

The chain uses TRBV4-3 and TRBJ2-7; D gene ambiguous. Per the germline V gene, CDR1 is LGHNA and CDR2 is YSLEER. V was pared by 4 bases and J by 1 base, with 8 bases between. This CDR3 has 13 residues. CDR3 sequence (DNA): TGCGCCAGCAGCCGATCAATTTCCTACGAGCAGTACTTC. This encodes CASSRSISYEQYF.

The chain has TRBV6-1 and TRBJ2-7; 10 bases line up with TRBD1. Trimming removed 7 bases from V and 6 bases from J; junction bases left unmatched: 3. The length of the CDR3 is 12 residues. Germline V gene lookup returns CDR1 MNHNS and CDR2 SASEGT. The chain's CDR3 is CASTGQGFEQYF. CDR3 DNA: TGTGCCAGCACGGGACAGGGGTTCGAGCAGTACTTC.

This chain joins TRBV5-6 and TRBJ1-2, with D unresolved. CDR1 and CDR2 (germline): SGHDT, YYEEEE. V was clipped by 0 bases and J by 3 bases, with 3 bases between them. The CDR3 consists of 12 residues. CDR3 amino acids: CASSLGDYGYTF. The CDR3 nucleotides read TGTGCCAGCAGCTTGGGGGACTATGGCTACACCTTC.

The chain is built from TRBV28 and TRBJ2-7; tentatively, D is TRBD2 (6 bases). The V end was cut by 6 bases, the J end by 3 bases, with 18 bases between. Germline values: CDR1 MDHEN, CDR2 SYDVKM. The CDR3 has 15 amino acids. CDR3 DNA sequence: TGTGCCAGCAGCCAGTCCGAAGGAGGGATCTACGAGCAGTACTTC. Its protein is CASSQSEGGIYEQYF.

This clone was found a few times. J is TRBJ1-2 and V is TRBV5-6; 9 positions match TRBD1. Germline V gene lookup returns CDR1 SGHDT and CDR2 YYEEEE. V was pared by 3 bases and J by 8 bases, with 11 bases of the junction left unmatched. The CDR3 totals 15 residues. The CDR3, as DNA: TGTGCCAGCAGCTCCGGTATGGACAGGGGTGAAGGCTACACCTTC. Protein sequence: CASSSGMDRGEGYTF. Variable domain in full (rest from reference TRBV5-6 and TRBJ1-2): DAGVTQSPTHLIKTRGQQVTLRCSPKSGHDTVSWYQQALGQGPQFIFQYYEEEERQRGNFPDRFSGHQFPNYSSELNVNALLLGDSALYLCASSSGMDRGEGYTFGSGTRLTVV.